This T cell receptor beta chain was recorded in a study of T cell responses to AZD1222 COVID-19 vaccine. Background on the study: Whether given at about 4 or about 12 weeks, second doses were pooled.

Study-wide results and caveats: Most donors were white British and more were female, and clonal diversity was possibly underestimated. Researchers report vaccine-associated CD4 TCRs spanning spike, with dominance at 160-218 and 743-854.

The data were produced by immunoSEQ multiplex PCR, yet TCRdb's version contains in-frame clones alone and is incomplete. The data show roughly 36,000 clones, with 70% to 90% seen just once and approximately 7% held by the top ten. About this clone: No antigen is known for it.

This TCR was recovered from an adult in good health. Sequenced here: peripheral blood, sampled on day 0 of AZD1222 vaccination.

The CDR3 protein is CASSALAGTYNEQFF. The DNA of the CDR3 is TGTGCCAGCAGCGCCCTAGCGGGGACATACAATGAGCAGTTCTTC. This chain links TRBV6-4 with TRBJ2-1; 9 nucleotides agree with TRBD2. J lost 4 bases, V lost 6 bases, and 7 bases had no gene match. This CDR3 spans 15 amino acids. The V gene's germline CDR1 is MRHNA and CDR2 SNTAGT.